This TCR beta chain emerged from a study of blood T cell repertoires in COVID-19. Study information: There were acute and convalescent COVID-19 samples, and they came from the United States, Italy and Spain.

Study processing details: Estimates of nucleated cell counts were drawn from the amplification of reference gene primers. Using immunoSEQ multiplex PCR, the repertoire was profiled, and TCRdb retains in-frame clones only, with some absent. V and J calls and clone size come straight from that table; D and trimming were deduced from the DNA. The sample includes approximately 190,000 clones, around four fifths of them seen just once. Sequencing was performed on peripheral blood. This TCR was sampled from a man aged 30 to 45 with active or convalescent COVID-19.

The chain's CDR3 is CASISRIAGVAETQYF. The CDR3 DNA follows: TGTGCCAGCATTTCTCGAATAGCGGGAGTGGCTGAGACCCAGTACTTC. The chain is built from TRBV21-1 and TRBJ2-5; TRBD2 is the table's D call, not checked against the DNA. TRBV21-1 is tagged as a pseudogene. CDR3 size: 16 residues.